These T cell receptor beta chains were read from a single sample in a study of T cells in Graves' hyperthyroidism and ophthalmopathy. One entry per CDR3 protein, called by TCRdb with MiXCR from the multiplex PCR reads. Found here are fewer than 650,000 distinct CDR3 sequences, approximately 15% of them singletons; the top ten hold roughly 7%. The sequenced sample was blood. The receptors derive from a woman aged 18-29 years with Graves' ophthalmopathy. Both conserved end residues are part of each CDR3. Each record gives: clone size, V gene, D gene, CDR3 length, J gene, CDR3 DNA, CDR3 protein. The D gene is left open where the match is weak. Clone size is stated in some rows and not others, as once, few, many or a class when expanded.

abundance: few; v_gene: TRBV27; d_gene: TRBD2; len: 16; j_gene: TRBJ2-2; CDR3nt: TGTGCCAGCAGTTCGGGAGGGAGAGGGAACACCGGGGAGCTGTTTTTT; CDR3aa: CASSSGGRGNTGELFF
abundance: many; v_gene: TRBV6-1; d_gene: -; len: 11; j_gene: TRBJ2-5; CDR3nt: TGTGCCAGCAGCCTAGAACAGACCCAGTACTTC; CDR3aa: CASSLEQTQYF
abundance: many; v_gene: TRBV7-3; d_gene: TRBD1; len: 14; j_gene: TRBJ2-2; CDR3nt: TGTGCCAGCAGCTGGGACAGCAACACCGGGGAGCTGTTTTTT; CDR3aa: CASSWDSNTGELFF
abundance: many; v_gene: TRBV28; d_gene: TRBD1; len: 15; j_gene: TRBJ1-1; CDR3nt: TGTGCCAGCAGTCCCTGGACAGGACCGAACACTGAAGCTTTCTTT; CDR3aa: CASSPWTGPNTEAFF
abundance: many; v_gene: TRBV27; d_gene: TRBD2; len: 16; j_gene: TRBJ2-5; CDR3nt: TGTGCCACTACTCCATCCCGGGGGGGCCGGCAAGAGACCCAGTACTTC; CDR3aa: CATTPSRGGRQETQYF
abundance: few; v_gene: TRBV7-9; d_gene: TRBD1; len: 15; j_gene: TRBJ2-7; CDR3nt: TGTGCCAGCAGCCGGGGACAGGGGGTTACCTACGAGCAGTACTTC; CDR3aa: CASSRGQGVTYEQYF
abundance: many; v_gene: TRBV7-9; d_gene: -; len: 14; j_gene: TRBJ1-1; CDR3nt: TGTGCCAGCAGCTTGGGAGAAGGTAACACTGAAGCTTTCTTT; CDR3aa: CASSLGEGNTEAFF
abundance: -; v_gene: TRBV3-1; d_gene: -; len: 15; j_gene: TRBJ2-1; CDR3nt: TGTGCCAGCAGCGGACGACAGTTCTCCTACAATGAGCAGTTCTTC; CDR3aa: CASSGRQFSYNEQFF
abundance: many; v_gene: TRBV7-9; d_gene: -; len: 15; j_gene: TRBJ2-1; CDR3nt: TGTGCCAGCAGCGGACAGATTACCACCTACAATGAGCAGTTCTTC; CDR3aa: CASSGQITTYNEQFF
abundance: many; v_gene: TRBV10-3; d_gene: -; len: 16; j_gene: TRBJ2-1; CDR3nt: TGTGCCATCAGTCCACTAGGAAGGGTTAACGACAATGAGCAGTTCTTC; CDR3aa: CAISPLGRVNDNEQFF
abundance: many; v_gene: TRBV3-1; d_gene: TRBD2; len: 17; j_gene: TRBJ2-5; CDR3nt: TGTGCCAGCAGCCAAGGGCTAGCGGGAGGGCCACAAGAGACCCAGTACTTC; CDR3aa: CASSQGLAGGPQETQYF
abundance: many; v_gene: TRBV6-2/TRBV6-3; d_gene: -; len: 16; j_gene: TRBJ2-1; CDR3nt: TGTGCCAGCAGTGACAGATCCTACAGCTCCTACAATGAGCAGTTCTTC; CDR3aa: CASSDRSYSSYNEQFF
abundance: -; v_gene: TRBV4-1; d_gene: -; len: 14; j_gene: TRBJ1-5; CDR3nt: TGCGCCAGCAGCCTTCAAAGGGACCATCAGCCCCAGCATTTT; CDR3aa: CASSLQRDHQPQHF
abundance: few; v_gene: TRBV6-1; d_gene: TRBD2; len: 11; j_gene: TRBJ2-1; CDR3nt: TGTGCCAGCCTAGCGGGGAATGAGCAGTTCTTC; CDR3aa: CASLAGNEQFF
abundance: -; v_gene: TRBV27; d_gene: TRBD1; len: 14; j_gene: TRBJ1-5; CDR3nt: TGTGCCAGCAGTTTAAGGGGGCGGGGTCAGCCCCAGCATTTT; CDR3aa: CASSLRGRGQPQHF
abundance: many; v_gene: TRBV28; d_gene: -; len: 15; j_gene: TRBJ1-4; CDR3nt: TGTGCCAGCAGTCGAGGGGGAGCAACTAATGAAAAACTGTTTTTT; CDR3aa: CASSRGGATNEKLFF
abundance: -; v_gene: TRBV4-2; d_gene: TRBD2; len: 17; j_gene: TRBJ2-1; CDR3nt: TGTGCCAGCAGCCAAGAAGGAGCGGGAGGCCACTACAATGAGCAGTTCTTC; CDR3aa: CASSQEGAGGHYNEQFF
abundance: -; v_gene: TRBV18; d_gene: TRBD1; len: 15; j_gene: TRBJ1-5; CDR3nt: TGTGCCAGCTCGACGGGACAGGGGGCTGATCAGCCCCAGCATTTT; CDR3aa: CASSTGQGADQPQHF
abundance: few; v_gene: TRBV30; d_gene: -; len: 12; j_gene: TRBJ2-1; CDR3nt: TGTGCCTGGAGTCCGACCCGGGGGACGGAGTTCTTC; CDR3aa: CAWSPTRGTEFF
abundance: many; v_gene: TRBV11-2; d_gene: TRBD2; len: 17; j_gene: TRBJ2-3; CDR3nt: TGTGCCAGCAGCTTCAAACTAGCGGGAGGGCCGAGAGATACGCAGTATTTT; CDR3aa: CASSFKLAGGPRDTQYF
abundance: -; v_gene: TRBV20-1; d_gene: -; len: 15; j_gene: TRBJ2-2; CDR3nt: TGCAGTGCCGGGCGCCCTACTACAGGCACCGGGGAGCTGTTTTTT; CDR3aa: CSAGRPTTGTGELFF
abundance: -; v_gene: TRBV19; d_gene: -; len: 13; j_gene: TRBJ2-4; CDR3nt: TGTGCCAGTAGTCCGGGGGTGGAAAACATTCAGTACTTC; CDR3aa: CASSPGVENIQYF
abundance: few; v_gene: TRBV24-1; d_gene: TRBD1; len: 15; j_gene: TRBJ2-5; CDR3nt: TGTGCCACCAGTGAAGACAGGGGGCGCCGGGAGACCCAGTACTTC; CDR3aa: CATSEDRGRRETQYF
abundance: many; v_gene: TRBV7-9; d_gene: TRBD1; len: 17; j_gene: TRBJ2-1; CDR3nt: TGTGCCAGCAGCCGCCCACAGGGGGCACTGATTTACAATGAGCAGTTCTTC; CDR3aa: CASSRPQGALIYNEQFF
abundance: many; v_gene: TRBV5-4; d_gene: -; len: 14; j_gene: TRBJ1-6; CDR3nt: TGTGCCAGCAGTTTGGGACGGATGTCGACACCCCTCCACTTT; CDR3aa: CASSLGRMSTPLHF
abundance: -; v_gene: TRBV2; d_gene: TRBD1; len: 18; j_gene: TRBJ2-7; CDR3nt: TGTGCCAGCTCCCTAGACCTGGTGGGACAGCCAAAAAACTACGAGCAGTACTTC; CDR3aa: CASSLDLVGQPKNYEQYF
abundance: few; v_gene: TRBV27; d_gene: -; len: 14; j_gene: TRBJ1-5; CDR3nt: TGTGCCGGCAGTTTCCAGTCTAGCAATCAGCCCCAGCATTTT; CDR3aa: CAGSFQSSNQPQHF
abundance: many; v_gene: TRBV11-2; d_gene: -; len: 16; j_gene: TRBJ1-2; CDR3nt: TGTGCCAGCAGGAGCCTGGGGGGACGGCGGCCTTATGGCTACACCTTC; CDR3aa: CASRSLGGRRPYGYTF
abundance: -; v_gene: TRBV7-2; d_gene: -; len: 13; j_gene: TRBJ1-1; CDR3nt: TGTGCCAGCAGCTTAGTATGGATGAGTGAAGCTTTCTTT; CDR3aa: CASSLVWMSEAFF
abundance: -; v_gene: TRBV5-1; d_gene: TRBD2; len: 15; j_gene: TRBJ2-1; CDR3nt: TGCGCCAGCAGCCCGAGGCTAGCGGGATCTATTGAGCAGTTCTTC; CDR3aa: CASSPRLAGSIEQFF
abundance: -; v_gene: TRBV7-9; d_gene: -; len: 15; j_gene: TRBJ2-7; CDR3nt: TGTGCCAGCAGCATGGGCGGGACAAGCACTTACGAGCAGTACTTC; CDR3aa: CASSMGGTSTYEQYF
abundance: few; v_gene: TRBV19; d_gene: -; len: 16; j_gene: TRBJ2-1; CDR3nt: TGTGCCACAACCTACGGGCAATTCGGCTCCTACAATGAGCAGTTCTTC; CDR3aa: CATTYGQFGSYNEQFF
abundance: -; v_gene: TRBV5-1; d_gene: -; len: 15; j_gene: TRBJ2-3; CDR3nt: TGCGCCAGCAGCCCCGGGGTATTCGGCACAGATACGCAGTATTTT; CDR3aa: CASSPGVFGTDTQYF
abundance: few; v_gene: TRBV7-2; d_gene: TRBD1; len: 16; j_gene: TRBJ1-4; CDR3nt: TGTGCCAGCAGCTTAGTCAAAACAGGGGGTAATGAAAAACTGTTTTTT; CDR3aa: CASSLVKTGGNEKLFF
abundance: few; v_gene: TRBV9; d_gene: -; len: 14; j_gene: TRBJ2-5; CDR3nt: TGTGCCAGCAGCGCCACGACCGGCGCGGAGACCCAGTACTTC; CDR3aa: CASSATTGAETQYF
abundance: -; v_gene: TRBV7-3; d_gene: -; len: 16; j_gene: TRBJ2-2; CDR3nt: TGTGCCAGCAGCTTAACGCAACAAGCGAACACCGGGGAGCTGTTTTTT; CDR3aa: CASSLTQQANTGELFF
abundance: many; v_gene: TRBV13; d_gene: TRBD1; len: 15; j_gene: TRBJ1-2; CDR3nt: TGTGCCAGCAGCCCCCCAGGGACAGGGGGAGCTGGCTACACCTTC; CDR3aa: CASSPPGTGGAGYTF
abundance: many; v_gene: TRBV3-1; d_gene: TRBD2; len: 17; j_gene: TRBJ2-1; CDR3nt: TGTGCCAGCAGCCAAATAATTGGACTAGCGGGAGTGAATGAGCAGTTCTTC; CDR3aa: CASSQIIGLAGVNEQFF
abundance: -; v_gene: TRBV4-1; d_gene: -; len: 15; j_gene: TRBJ2-1; CDR3nt: TGCGCCAGCAGCCAAGATCCCACTAGGGACAATGAGCAGTTCTTC; CDR3aa: CASSQDPTRDNEQFF
abundance: -; v_gene: TRBV7-9; d_gene: -; len: 15; j_gene: TRBJ1-1; CDR3nt: TGTGCCAGCAGCCGTGGGAGTATACTGAACACTGAAGCTTTCTTT; CDR3aa: CASSRGSILNTEAFF
abundance: many; v_gene: TRBV27; d_gene: TRBD2; len: 17; j_gene: TRBJ2-3; CDR3nt: TGTGCCAGCAGTTTGGAGCTAGCGGGAGTTAGCACAGATACGCAGTATTTT; CDR3aa: CASSLELAGVSTDTQYF
abundance: many; v_gene: TRBV12-3/TRBV12-4; d_gene: -; len: 17; j_gene: TRBJ2-1; CDR3nt: TGTGCCAGCAGGGGGGGAGGAGTAGCAGACAACTACAATGAGCAGTTCTTC; CDR3aa: CASRGGGVADNYNEQFF
abundance: few; v_gene: TRBV13; d_gene: TRBD2; len: 17; j_gene: TRBJ2-7; CDR3nt: TGTGCCAGCAGCTTAGAGGGACTAGCGGCCCCACCCTACGAGCAGTACTTC; CDR3aa: CASSLEGLAAPPYEQYF
abundance: many; v_gene: TRBV3-1; d_gene: TRBD2; len: 14; j_gene: TRBJ2-7; CDR3nt: TGTGCCAGCAGCCAGCGACTAGCCCTCTACGAGCAGTACTTC; CDR3aa: CASSQRLALYEQYF
abundance: many; v_gene: TRBV7-9; d_gene: TRBD2; len: 15; j_gene: TRBJ2-1; CDR3nt: TGTGCCAGCAGCTTACTAGGGGAGGGCTACAATGAGCAGTTCTTC; CDR3aa: CASSLLGEGYNEQFF
abundance: many; v_gene: TRBV7-2; d_gene: -; len: 13; j_gene: TRBJ1-4; CDR3nt: TGTGCCAGCAGCTCCGGGACTGATGAAAAACTGTTTTTT; CDR3aa: CASSSGTDEKLFF
abundance: few; v_gene: TRBV10-3; d_gene: TRBD1; len: 14; j_gene: TRBJ2-7; CDR3nt: TGTGCCATCAGGGGGGGGACAGGGTACAACGAGCAGTACTTC; CDR3aa: CAIRGGTGYNEQYF
abundance: -; v_gene: TRBV7-2; d_gene: TRBD2; len: 19; j_gene: TRBJ2-3; CDR3nt: TGTGCCAGCAGCTTAGACGGGACTAGCGGGAGGTCGTACACAGATACGCAGTATTTT; CDR3aa: CASSLDGTSGRSYTDTQYF
abundance: many; v_gene: TRBV20-1; d_gene: -; len: 14; j_gene: TRBJ1-1; CDR3nt: TGCAGTGCTAGAGATCGCATAACGTACACTGAAGCTTTCTTT; CDR3aa: CSARDRITYTEAFF
abundance: -; v_gene: TRBV9; d_gene: -; len: 12; j_gene: TRBJ2-3; CDR3nt: TGTGCCAGCAGCGTAGTCCGGGATACGCAGTATTTT; CDR3aa: CASSVVRDTQYF
abundance: many; v_gene: TRBV12-3/TRBV12-4; d_gene: -; len: 12; j_gene: TRBJ2-7; CDR3nt: TGTGCCAGCAGACCTCCCTCGGGCGAGCAGTACTTC; CDR3aa: CASRPPSGEQYF
abundance: many; v_gene: TRBV12-5; d_gene: -; len: 15; j_gene: TRBJ1-1; CDR3nt: TGTGCTAGTGGTTTGGCTGGATCCGGGGGCACTGAAGCTTTCTTT; CDR3aa: CASGLAGSGGTEAFF
abundance: many; v_gene: TRBV7-2; d_gene: TRBD2; len: 13; j_gene: TRBJ2-3; CDR3nt: TGTGCCAGCAGTCGGACTAGCGGGACTACGCAGTATTTT; CDR3aa: CASSRTSGTTQYF
abundance: many; v_gene: TRBV2; d_gene: -; len: 13; j_gene: TRBJ2-5; CDR3nt: TGTGCCAGCCTGGAGGAGTACCAAGAGACCCAGTACTTC; CDR3aa: CASLEEYQETQYF
abundance: -; v_gene: TRBV30; d_gene: TRBD1; len: 18; j_gene: TRBJ1-6; CDR3nt: TGTGCCTGGAGTGATCCCCTCGACAGGGGCGCCTATAATTCACCCCTCCACTTT; CDR3aa: CAWSDPLDRGAYNSPLHF
abundance: few; v_gene: TRBV5-4; d_gene: TRBD2; len: 18; j_gene: TRBJ2-7; CDR3nt: TGTGCCAGCAGCTCCGGTACTGGCGGGAGTAATATGGGCTACGAGCAGTACTTC; CDR3aa: CASSSGTGGSNMGYEQYF
abundance: few; v_gene: TRBV19; d_gene: -; len: 18; j_gene: TRBJ2-1; CDR3nt: TGTGCCAGTAGTATACCAAAATCGGACTGGGGGACCCACAATGAGCAGTTCTTC; CDR3aa: CASSIPKSDWGTHNEQFF
abundance: many; v_gene: TRBV4-3; d_gene: -; len: 20; j_gene: TRBJ1-4; CDR3nt: TGCGCCAGCAGCCAAGATCGCAGGGGTTTCGCTCCAACTGCTAATGAAAAACTGTTTTTT; CDR3aa: CASSQDRRGFAPTANEKLFF
abundance: many; v_gene: TRBV10-3; d_gene: -; len: 15; j_gene: TRBJ1-6; CDR3nt: TGTGCCATCAGTGAGTCGACAGACTATAATTCACCCCTCCACTTT; CDR3aa: CAISESTDYNSPLHF
abundance: many; v_gene: TRBV20-1; d_gene: TRBD2; len: 12; j_gene: TRBJ2-5; CDR3nt: TGCAGTGCTAGAGGCCGGGGGGGGACCCAGTACTTC; CDR3aa: CSARGRGGTQYF